The present TCR beta chain was sequenced within a study of T cell repertoires in cytomegalovirus infection. Looking at the study overall: As its CMV epitopes, the study selected recently identified HLA-C-restricted and well-studied HLA-B-restricted targets. CMV infection and matching HLA type were both indicated by public TCR beta signatures. Study results and limitations: The study found HLA-C-restricted CMV-specific TCR beta clonotypes dominating the ex vivo response. Of the TCR beta families, the public ones yielded a cumulative frequency that identified carriers of CMV plus the relevant HLA.

TCRdb reprocessed the reads via MiXCR and lists one record per CDR3 protein. The repertoire has 45,000 to 55,000 distinct CDR3 sequences, about a fifth of them found once; the top ten carry 70% to 90%. This clonotype has just a few counts. Its matching antigen is unknown. V shed 5 bases and J 4 bases; nucleotides not matched to a gene: 10. In germline, CDR1 is MNHEY, CDR2 SVGAGI. The CDR3 contains 16 residues. The sequence was obtained from a human donor in good health (CMV status not recorded). Some clones in this sample may be carry-over from other donors' samples. V usage is TRBV6-5 and J usage is TRBJ2-1; 8 nucleotides agree with TRBD2. The sequencing here drew on CD8+ T cells from cultured PBMCs, taken from culture after CMV antigen stimulation. The CDR3 DNA follows: TGTGCCAGCAGTACGGCCAGCGGGGGAATATACAATGAGCAGTTCTTC. This gives the protein CASSTASGGIYNEQFF.